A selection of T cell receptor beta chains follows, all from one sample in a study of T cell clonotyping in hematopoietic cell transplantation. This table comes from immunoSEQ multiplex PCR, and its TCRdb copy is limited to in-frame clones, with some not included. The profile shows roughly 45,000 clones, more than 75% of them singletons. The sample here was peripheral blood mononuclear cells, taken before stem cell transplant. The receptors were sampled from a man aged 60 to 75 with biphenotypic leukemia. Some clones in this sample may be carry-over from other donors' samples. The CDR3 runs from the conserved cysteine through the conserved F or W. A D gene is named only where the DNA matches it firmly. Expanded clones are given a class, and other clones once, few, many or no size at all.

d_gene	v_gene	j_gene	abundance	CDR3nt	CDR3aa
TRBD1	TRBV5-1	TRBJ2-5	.	TGCGCCAGCAGCTTGGGACAGGGGTACCAAGAGACCCAGTACTTC	CASSLGQGYQETQYF
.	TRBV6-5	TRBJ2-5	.	TGTGCCAGCAGTCCCGTTTCAGGTGGAGAGACCCAGTACTTC	CASSPVSGGETQYF
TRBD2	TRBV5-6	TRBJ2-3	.	TGTGCCAGCAGCTTGAGTCTAGCGGGAAGTAATTTT	CASSLSLAGSNF
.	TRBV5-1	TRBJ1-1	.	TGCGCCAGCAGCTTGGTGCAGGGGCCTCTTTTCATGAACACTGAAGCTTTCTTT	CASSLVQGPLFMNTEAFF
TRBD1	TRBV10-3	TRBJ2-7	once	TGTGCCATCAGTCGACAGGGGTATGGCTACGAGCAGTACTTC	CAISRQGYGYEQYF
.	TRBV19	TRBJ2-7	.	TGTGCCAGTAGTATAGACCAATACTACGAGCAGTACTTC	CASSIDQYYEQYF
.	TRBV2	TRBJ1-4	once	TGTGCCAGCGCACAGAATAATGAAAAACTGTTTTTT	CASAQNNEKLFF
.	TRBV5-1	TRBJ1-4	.	TGCGCCAGCAGCGCTCAGGGGATTGGGGAAAAACTGTTTTTT	CASSAQGIGEKLFF
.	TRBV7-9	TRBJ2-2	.	TGTGCCAGCAGCTTAGCACGGGGTCCCGGGGAGCTGTTTTTT	CASSLARGPGELFF
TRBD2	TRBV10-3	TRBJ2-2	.	TGTGCCATCACCGAGGGCGGGAGGGATCACGCCGGGGAGCTGTTTTTT	CAITEGGRDHAGELFF
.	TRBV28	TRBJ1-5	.	TGTGCCAGCAGTTACAGTTGGGGCAATCAGCCCCAGCATTTT	CASSYSWGNQPQHF
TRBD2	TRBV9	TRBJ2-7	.	TGTGCCAGCAGCGTCGGCGGGAGGGCCCATTACGAGCAGTACTTC	CASSVGGRAHYEQYF
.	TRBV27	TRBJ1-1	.	TGTGCCAGCAGTCTCTCGATGAACACTGAAGCTTTCTTT	CASSLSMNTEAFF
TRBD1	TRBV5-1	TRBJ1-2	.	TGCGCCAGCAGCCCAAGACAGGGCCCCTATGGCTACACCTTC	CASSPRQGPYGYTF
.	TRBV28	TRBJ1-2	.	TGTGCCAGCAGTTTAGGGGCCTCCCTCTATGGCTACACCTTC	CASSLGASLYGYTF
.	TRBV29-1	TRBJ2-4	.	TGCAGCGCCGTTGGAATATACATTCAGTACTTC	CSAVGIYIQYF
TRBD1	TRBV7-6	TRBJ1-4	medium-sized	TGTGCCAGCAGTATCACAGGGGCCCCGGGAAAACTGTTTTTT	CASSITGAPGKLFF
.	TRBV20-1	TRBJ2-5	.	TGCAGTGCTAGCCGCGGACAGAACCAGTACTTC	CSASRGQNQYF
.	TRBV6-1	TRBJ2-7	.	TGTGCCAGCAGTGAATTCTCCCACGAGCAGTACTTC	CASSEFSHEQYF
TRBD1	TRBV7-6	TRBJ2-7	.	TGTGCCAGCAGCCCTTCGACAGGGGGAACCACCTACGAGCAGTACTTC	CASSPSTGGTTYEQYF
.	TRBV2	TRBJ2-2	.	TGTGCCAGCCGTGACGGGGGGGAGCTGTTTTTT	CASRDGGELFF
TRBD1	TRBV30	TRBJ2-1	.	TGTGCCTGGGAGATCCTCAGGGGGCTTGATGAGCAGTTCTTC	CAWEILRGLDEQFF
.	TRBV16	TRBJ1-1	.	TGTGCCAGCAGCCCAAATCCAGGGGCTGAAGCTTTCTTT	CASSPNPGAEAFF
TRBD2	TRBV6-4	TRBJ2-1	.	TGTGCCAGCCGTCCGTCTAGCGGGAGGGGAAATGAGCAGTTCTTC	CASRPSSGRGNEQFF
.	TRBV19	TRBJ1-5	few	TGTGCCAGTAGTTTGCAGGAGAGCAATCAGCCCCAGCATTTT	CASSLQESNQPQHF
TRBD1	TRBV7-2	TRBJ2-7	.	TGTGCCAGCAGCTTACTTGGACAGGAAAGCTCCTACGAGCAGTACTTC	CASSLLGQESSYEQYF